The clone carrying this TCR beta chain was detected many times. Its antigen is as yet unknown. These data originate in a study of T-cell memory formation after mild COVID-19. Study-wide findings and caveats: CD4+ contracting clones were found mainly in CM and EM, and CD8+ ones in EMRA. For second-wave clones that peaked at day 37, SARS-CoV-2 specificity went unverified.

Germline CDR1 SGHRS, CDR2 YFSETQ. Trimming removed 3 bases at V and 0 bases at J, with 10 bases between. This CDR3 spans 16 amino acids. TCRdb fed the 5' RACE reads into MiXCR, producing one record per CDR3 protein. The data show approximately 46,000 distinct CDR3 sequences, around 6.3% seen once. Sequenced material: PBMCs or a T cell subset sorted from them (not recorded which). This TCR was sampled from an adult who had mild COVID-19 (a few samples of this study predate the infection). Cell type and time point are not known. V and J are TRBV5-1 and TRBJ2-6; D unclear. Here the CDR3 DNA reads TGCGCCAGCAGCTACCTTGCGATCTCTGGGGCCAACGTCCTGACTTTC. Translated, it gives CASSYLAISGANVLTF.